What follows is one TCR beta chain and its context. Its binding antigen is unknown. No per-base quality is available; no much larger clone lies one base away. The entry originates in a study of cytomegalovirus exposure and HLA in healthy donors (dated by TCRdb to 2015 to 2018). Study-wide context: The 500 to 800 repertoires of the first cohort and the roughly 110 validation repertoires were produced on the same platform, according to a later analysis. Besides the first cohort of 500 to 700 subjects, a separate validation cohort made up of 120 different subjects was used. To predict cytomegalovirus infection status, the study brought together high-throughput TCR immunosequencing, statistical association of individual TCRs with disease status, and machine learning. The study aimed to test whether signatures of past pathogen exposure could be identified by cataloging public T cell receptors. The full study reports these points: In vitro tests confirmed that a few of the cytomegalovirus-associated TCR beta chains recognize cytomegalovirus antigens. It was suggested by the authors that the approach could potentially be generalized to other disease states and immunological phenotypes. Of the cluster scores, roughly 93% were above 0 in a later analysis, which found that TCRs clustered in the first cohort also tended to co-occur in the 95 to 150 validation repertoires. Cytomegalovirus status was reported to be diagnosed by the classifier with high specificity and sensitivity in both the original and validation cohorts. A later analysis lacked HLA typing for the validation cohort, so it scored co-occurrence in that cohort across all 120 or so repertoires. The study listed approximately 150 TCR beta chains as associated with cytomegalovirus. Most TCR sequences were seen in very few donors, while some public TCRs were found in many individuals.

Donors formed part of the validation cohort, which comprised 120 or so subjects and was distinct from the first cohort of under 850 subjects. The method behind the library was the immunoSEQ multiplex PCR assay. The published analysis was carried out like this. A statistical classification framework was developed to diagnose cytomegalovirus status using the catalog of TCR beta chain sequences. TCRdb took over this immuneACCESS table, retaining in-frame rearrangements with V and J assigned. Such tables are incomplete; in checked studies, under half of the missing clones stem from an unresolved V gene, and the remainder is unexplained. V, J and clone size are taken as reported in that table, and D and trimming were inferred from the DNA itself. The table for this sample lists under 110,000 clones; less than 90% of them were counted only once. The top ten clones comprise less than 2% of the sample.

The receptor comes from a woman aged 18-30 years in good health and CMV-seropositive. Sequencing input: PBMCs.

The CDR3 amino acid sequence is: CASSLMQQGGTDTQYF. The DNA sequence is TGTGCCAGCTCACTAATGCAACAGGGAGGCACAGATACGCAGTATTTT. The rearrangement combines TRBV18 with TRBJ2-3; the best D guess is TRBD1, with 6 bases matching. The junction shows trimming of 4 bases on V and 1 base on J, plus 15 bases between the germline ends. Including the terminal cysteine and phenylalanine, the CDR3 comprises 16 residues. Only the CDR3 part of the read is kept: 48 bases, read in frame from the first base. CDR1 and CDR2 (KGHSH, LQKENI) derive from the germline V gene.